Below are 21 T cell receptor beta chains sequenced from a single sample in a study of blood T cell repertoires in COVID-19. Libraries were prepared by immunoSEQ multiplex PCR; TCRdb keeps only in-frame clonotypes and omits some of them. This sample has 250,000 or so clones; roughly 84% occur once, and the top ten carry about 1.5%. Sample: peripheral blood. These receptors were obtained from a woman between 40 and 50 years old who had recovered from COVID-19.

V gene TRBV7-9 combines with J gene TRBJ1-1; D remains ambiguous. This CDR3 comprises 12 residues. V was trimmed by 2 bases and J by 5 bases, leaving 6 bases between them. CDR1 and CDR2 from the germline V gene are SEHNR and FQNEAQ (reference sequence). CDR3 coding DNA: TGTGCCAGCAGCTTATACGAGACTGAAGCTTTCTTT. It encodes CASSLYETEAFF. The full variable domain, rest sourced from reference TRBV7-9 and TRBJ1-1, is DTGVSQNPRHKITKRGQNVTFRCDPISEHNRLYWYRQTLGQGPEFLTYFQNEAQLEKSRLLSDRFSAERPKGSFSTLEIQRTEQGDSAMYLCASSLYETEAFFGQGTRLTVV.

This clone was recorded once. The V gene is TRBV6-2 or TRBV6-3, the J gene TRBJ1-2; D not resolved. V was shortened by 6 bases and J by 7 bases, with 12 bases between the two germline ends. Germline V CDR1 and CDR2: MNHEY, SVGEGT. There are 12 residues in the CDR3. CDR3 residues: CASSNLGSGYTF. CDR3 sequence (DNA): TGTGCCAGCAGCAACTTGGGCAGTGGCTACACCTTC.

This chain connects TRBV12-3 or TRBV12-4 to TRBJ1-1; the D is unclear. V lost 3 bases and J 3 bases, leaving 8 bases between the germline ends. This CDR3 region has 13 residues. The CDR3 coding sequence is TGTGCCAGCAGTTTTAACATGGACACTGAAGCTTTCTTT. It encodes CASSFNMDTEAFF.

The CDR3 nucleotides read TGTGCCAGCAGCTTAGACCGGGGGAGCTCCTACAATGAGCAGTTCTTC. Its protein product is CASSLDRGSSYNEQFF. The chain uses TRBV7-6 and TRBJ2-1, with D possibly matching TRBD2 (6 bases). V lost 1 base and J lost 0, with 10 bases in between. CDR1 and CDR2 (germline): SGHVS, FNYEAQ. This CDR3 contains 16 residues.

J is TRBJ2-5 and V is TRBV7-9; 8 nucleotides align to TRBD2. The CDR3 is made up of 17 amino acids. Germline V lookup: CDR1 SEHNR, CDR2 FQNEAQ (reference sequence). V lost 5 bases to trimming and J lost 5 bases; unmatched junction nucleotides: 16. The CDR3: CASSRFISGGRLETQYF. As DNA, the CDR3 is TGTGCCAGCAGCAGATTTATCAGCGGGGGTCGTTTGGAGACCCAGTACTTC.

This chain joins TRBV6-4 and TRBJ2-3, with 10 bases aligning to TRBD2. Germline V gives CDR1 MRHNA, CDR2 SNTAGT. The CDR3 totals 15 residues. The J segment lost 2 bases and the V segment lost 4 bases, leaving 3 bases of the junction unmatched. The CDR3 DNA reads TGTGCCAGCAGTGCAGGGACTAGCGACACAGATACGCAGTATTTT. Amino acid sequence: CASSAGTSDTDTQYF.

The chain joins TRBV30 to TRBJ2-7, with D perhaps TRBD1 (5 bases). Germline values: CDR1 GTSNPN, CDR2 SVGIG (reference sequence). V lost 1 base and J lost 6, with 16 bases in between. The CDR3 covers 14 residues. The CDR3 coding sequence is TGTGCCTGGAGTGAGGACACTCCACCAGGCGAGCAGTACTTC. Amino acid sequence: CAWSEDTPPGEQYF.

The chain recombines TRBV12-2 with TRBJ1-5; the D segment call TRBD1 is taken from the table without a DNA check. TRBV12-2 has pseudogene status. The length of the CDR3 is 19 residues. CDR3 DNA sequence: TGTGCAAGTCGCTTAACCAGGGGGTTTAACGGTAATAGCAATCAGCCCCAGCATTTT. Translation gives CASRLTRGFNGNSNQPQHF.

The rearrangement uses TRBV6-5 and TRBJ1-1; D not resolved. Germline values: CDR1 MNHEY, CDR2 SVGAGI. This CDR3 is 14 amino acids long. Trimming pared 7 bases from V and 6 bases from J, leaving 18 bases between. The CDR3 coding sequence is TGTGCCAGCACCCCTGCAGATTACGGGGCTGAAGCTTTCTTT. Its translation is CASTPADYGAEAFF.

V and J are TRBV6-5 and TRBJ2-3; TRBD1 matches 10 bases. V lost 6 bases and J lost 3; bases outside the gene matches: 6. The germline gives CDR1 MNHEY, CDR2 SVGAGI. This CDR3 comprises 15 residues. In nucleotides, the CDR3 is TGTGCCAGCAGGGGACAGGGGTTTTGGACAGATACGCAGTATTTT. The encoded protein is CASRGQGFWTDTQYF.

This clone was recorded a few times. The chain joins TRBV13 to TRBJ1-1; D remains unclear. Per germline, CDR1 PRHDT and CDR2 FYEKMQ (reference sequence). V was trimmed by 3 bases and J by 6 bases, leaving 5 bases between them. The CDR3 runs 11 residues. The CDR3 DNA follows: TGTGCCAGCAGCTTGGAGGCTGAAGCTTTCTTT. Translating it yields CASSLEAEAFF.

The chain joins TRBV18 to TRBJ1-1, with unresolved D. Germline CDR1 reads KGHSH; CDR2 reads LQKENI. V lost 3 bases and J 1 base, leaving 6 bases between the germline ends. This CDR3 is built from 13 residues. The CDR3 DNA reads as TGTGCCAGCTCACCTAACAAGAACACTGAAGCTTTCTTT. The encoded protein is CASSPNKNTEAFF. The whole variable domain, filled in from reference TRBV18 and TRBJ1-1, reads NAGVMQNPRHLVRRRGQEARLRCSPMKGHSHVYWYRQLPEEGLKFMVYLQKENIIDESGMPKERFSAEFPKEGPSILRIQQVVRGDSAAYFCASSPNKNTEAFFGQGTRLTVV.

CDR3 sequence reads: CASLEGGGRTEAFF. For the CDR3, the DNA is TGTGCCAGTCTTGAGGGGGGAGGGAGGACTGAAGCTTTCTTT. The chain carries TRBV6-5 and TRBJ1-1; the D gene is possibly TRBD1 (6 bases). The CDR3 is 14 amino acids. The germline V gene encodes CDR1 MNHEY and CDR2 SVGAGI. Between the trimmed V and J ends, which lost 9 bases and 5 bases, there was a span of 19 bases.

As concerns this clone: One junction end disagrees with the germline gene, perhaps due to a read error. The rearrangement links TRBV3-1 (or the pseudogene TRBV3-2) to TRBJ2-5; 8 positions match TRBD1. The germline V gene has CDR1 LGHDT and CDR2 YNNKEL (reference sequence). This CDR3 contains 15 residues. The CDR3 sequence: CASSKDRGFQETQYF. The CDR3 DNA follows: TGTGCCAGCAGCAAAGACAGGGGTTTCCAAGAGACCCAGTACTTC.

This chain joins TRBV4-2 and TRBJ1-3; no clear D. The V end lost 0 bases, the J end lost 4 bases, and 19 bases lay between the germline ends. CDR3 size: 18 residues. The germline V gene encodes CDR1 LGHNA and CDR2 YNFKEQ. As DNA, the CDR3 is TGTGCCAGCAGCCAAGATAACGATATGGTGGGGAGGGGAAACACCATATATTTT. Translated: CASSQDNDMVGRGNTIYF.

This chain joins TRBV11-2 and TRBJ1-2, with D uncertain. The CDR3 spans 15 residues. Trimming removed 4 bases from V and 4 bases from J, with 16 bases in between. From germline, CDR1 is SGHAT and CDR2 FQNNGV. CDR3 in amino acids: CASSSATPGVYGYTF. The CDR3, as DNA: TGTGCCAGCAGCTCCGCCACCCCGGGTGTCTATGGCTACACCTTC. Looking up the rest from reference TRBV11-2 and TRBJ1-2 gives the full variable domain: EAGVAQSPRYKIIEKRQSVAFWCNPISGHATLYWYQQILGQGPKLLIQFQNNGVVDDSQLPKDRFSAERLKGVDSTLKIQPAKLEDSAVYLCASSSATPGVYGYTFGSGTRLTVV.

The chain recombines TRBV18 with TRBJ2-1; 8 bases are a match to TRBD1. V dropped 3 bases and J dropped 8; count of bases not matched to a gene: 9. This CDR3 is 15 amino acids long. The germline V gene has CDR1 KGHSH and CDR2 LQKENI. The CDR3 DNA is TGTGCCAGCTCACCCAAAGTGACAGGGGTCGATGAGCAGTTCTTC. Protein sequence: CASSPKVTGVDEQFF.

This chain connects TRBV24-1 to TRBJ1-2; D gene uncertain. The CDR3 is made up of 12 amino acids. Per germline, CDR1 KGHDR and CDR2 SFDVKD. V shed 3 bases and J shed 8 bases, with 9 bases lying between them. The CDR3: CATSDPSAGYTF. The CDR3 bases are TGTGCCACCAGTGATCCGTCTGCGGGCTACACCTTC.

The rearrangement uses TRBV28 and TRBJ2-3; 10 nucleotides agree with TRBD1. V gave up 1 base and J gave up 6 bases; unmatched junction bases: 10. The CDR3 is 17 residues long. CDR1 and CDR2 from the germline V gene are MDHEN and SYDVKM. Written as DNA, the CDR3 is TGTGCCAGCAGTTTATTGGGGACAGGGGACTATGGGGATACGCAGTATTTT. Translation gives CASSLLGTGDYGDTQYF.

The chain is built from TRBV6-5 and TRBJ2-5; TRBD1 matches 9 bases. The CDR3 is 14 residues long. V was pared by 4 bases and J by 5 bases, with 5 bases of the junction left unmatched. CDR1 and CDR2 from the germline V gene are MNHEY and SVGAGI. In nucleotides, the CDR3 is TGTGCCAGCAGTTTGACAGGGGGTCTGGAGACCCAGTACTTC. Protein sequence: CASSLTGGLETQYF.

The chain employs TRBV5-1 and TRBJ2-2; 8 positions match TRBD2. J was trimmed by 8 bases and V by 7 bases; bases with no gene match: 13. Germline V gene data show CDR1 as SGHRS and CDR2 as YFSETQ. The CDR3 spans 15 residues. The DNA of the CDR3 is TGCGCCAGCCATGAGACTAGCGTAAAATGGGGGGAGCTGTTTTTT. It is translated as CASHETSVKWGELFF.